What follows are 10 T cell receptor beta chains derived from one specimen sequenced in a study of cytomegalovirus exposure and HLA in healthy donors. The PCR ran on 60 Vbeta and 13 Jbeta primers. Assay used: immunoSEQ multiplex PCR; TCRdb lists only in-frame clones, some missing. Here the sample spans some 120,000 clones, 75% to 90% being singletons. The sequencing input was PBMCs. The receptors were sampled from a woman aged 30 to 39 in good health and CMV-seropositive.

This clone came up a few times. This chain links TRBV30 with TRBJ1-3; D is uncertain. CDR1 is GTSNPN, CDR2 SVGIG, per germline (reference sequence). V was trimmed by 7 bases and J by 6 bases, leaving 10 bases between them. This CDR3 region has 11 residues. The CDR3 DNA follows: TGTGCCTCGGCCAGGTCAAACACCATATATTTT. It is translated as CASARSNTIYF.

V usage is TRBV2 and J usage is TRBJ1-2, with D unclear. Deletions cut 3 bases from V and 6 bases from J, with 11 bases between. This CDR3 has 13 amino acids. The germline V gene has CDR1 SNHLY and CDR2 FYNNEI. The CDR3 bases are TGTGCCAGCAGTGAGGGAGTGAGAAATGGCTACACCTTC. The encoded protein is CASSEGVRNGYTF.

The gene calls are TRBV29-1 and TRBJ2-1; no clear D gene. This CDR3 region has 14 residues. CDR1 is SQVTM, CDR2 ANQGSEA, per germline. The V and J ends lost 6 bases and 1 base respectively, with 13 bases between them. The CDR3 sequence: CSVTPGFSYNEQFF. As DNA, the CDR3 is TGCAGCGTAACCCCCGGTTTTTCCTACAATGAGCAGTTCTTC.

The V call is TRBV2, the J call TRBJ1-4, with D perhaps matching TRBD1 (5 bases). Trimming removed 2 bases at V and 4 bases at J, with 8 bases between. Per the germline V gene, CDR1 is SNHLY and CDR2 is FYNNEI. The CDR3 runs to 14 residues. CDR3: CASSERRDNEKLFF. The CDR3 coding sequence is TGTGCCAGCAGTGAACGCAGGGATAATGAAAAACTGTTTTTT.

The chain couples TRBV19 to TRBJ2-7, with 8 bases identical to TRBD2. CDR1 LNHDA and CDR2 SQIVND come from the germline V gene (reference sequence). V dropped 3 bases and J dropped 3; count of bases not matched to a gene: 4. The CDR3 has 14 amino acids. The CDR3 reads CASSIGGGIYEQYF. CDR3 coding DNA: TGTGCCAGTAGTATCGGGGGGGGCATCTACGAGCAGTACTTC.

This clone was seen a few times. The chain couples TRBV25-1 to TRBJ1-6; the D gene is possibly TRBD1 (5 bases). V dropped 8 bases and J dropped 0 bases, with 14 bases sitting between them. The CDR3 covers 16 residues. Germline V gene sequence: CDR1 MGHDK, CDR2 SYGVNS. CDR3 amino acids: CASSPGGISYNSPLHF. DNA of the CDR3: TGTGCCAGCTCTCCGGGGGGGATCTCCTATAATTCACCCCTCCACTTT.

This clone was recorded once. The genes are TRBV6-1 and TRBJ2-7; 8 bases are shared with TRBD1. From germline, CDR1 is MNHNS and CDR2 SASEGT. V was pared by 1 base and J by 0 bases, with 2 bases of the junction left unmatched. The CDR3 loop spans 15 amino acids. Here the CDR3 reads CASSEGTGSSYEQYF. The DNA of the CDR3 is TGTGCCAGCAGTGAAGGGACAGGGAGCTCCTACGAGCAGTACTTC.

The rearrangement joins TRBV6-1 to TRBJ1-6; possible D gene TRBD1, 5 bases. The CDR3 covers 12 residues. V lost 8 bases and J 7 bases, leaving 9 bases between the germline ends. The germline gives CDR1 MNHNS, CDR2 SASEGT. In DNA, the CDR3 is TGTGCCAGCTCAGGGTGGAATTCACCCCTCCACTTT. Protein product: CASSGWNSPLHF.

The V gene is TRBV5-1, the J gene TRBJ1-1, with D unclear. Trimming removed 2 bases at V and 0 bases at J, with 8 bases between. Per germline, CDR1 SGHRS and CDR2 YFSETQ. The CDR3 has 14 residues. CDR3 sequence: CASSFLSMNTEAFF. CDR3 bases: TGCGCCAGCAGCTTCCTCTCTATGAACACTGAAGCTTTCTTT.

The chain joins TRBV7-3 to TRBJ1-1, with a possible D match to TRBD1 (5 bases). The CDR3 covers 13 residues. Looked up from germline, CDR1 is SGHTA and CDR2 is FQGTGA. Trimming took off 2 bases at V and 4 bases at J, with 8 bases between the two ends. CDR3 amino acids: CASSLQGPTEAFF. CDR3 sequence (DNA): TGTGCCAGCAGCTTACAGGGCCCCACTGAAGCTTTCTTT. The full variable domain, rest sourced from reference TRBV7-3 and TRBJ1-1, is GAGVSQTPSNKVTEKGKYVELRCDPISGHTALYWYRQSLGQGPEFLIYFQGTGAADDSGLPNDRFFAVRPEGSVSTLKIQRTERGDSAVYLCASSLQGPTEAFFGQGTRLTVV.